This T cell receptor beta chain was obtained from a study of blood T cell repertoires in COVID-19. Study details: The United States, Italy and Spain supplied acute and convalescent COVID-19 samples. T cells, B-cell-depleted T cells, or PBMCs supplied cDNA or gDNA.

Trimming removed 7 bases from V and 5 bases from J; junction bases left unmatched: 10. The germline V gene encodes CDR1 GTSNPN and CDR2 SVGIG (reference sequence). This CDR3 contains 14 residues. Data came from immunoSEQ multiplex PCR; TCRdb stores just in-frame clones and leaves some out. The data contain around 200,000 clones, about 83% of them seen just once; the ten biggest clones take up 5.5% to 8%. This clonotype originated in a man aged 60 to 75 who had recovered from COVID-19. The chain has TRBV30 and TRBJ2-3; 9 bases map to TRBD2. Sequencing was carried out using peripheral blood. The CDR3 nucleotides read TGTGCCTCCGGGCTAGCGGGGTCAATAGATACGCAGTATTTT. As protein: CASGLAGSIDTQYF.